The 8 T cell receptor beta chains listed next were all sequenced from one sample in a study of T cell responses to AZD1222 COVID-19 vaccine. Here immunoSEQ multiplex PCR was the method, and the copy in TCRdb shows in-frame clones only, minus some. Here the sample spans some 200,000 clones, approximately 90% being singletons. The sequenced sample was peripheral blood, obtained 28 days after the second AZD1222 dose. The source of these receptors is an adult who received the AZD1222 COVID-19 vaccine.

The chain joins TRBV5-1 to TRBJ2-7; TRBD2 matches 7 bases. The CDR3 is 15 amino acids. V was clipped by 3 bases and J by 1 base; unmatched bases: 7. Germline V gene sequence: CDR1 SGHRS, CDR2 YFSETQ. The CDR3 here is CASSWSAGASYEQYF. CDR3 bases: TGCGCCAGCAGCTGGTCTGCGGGAGCTTCCTACGAGCAGTACTTC.

The CDR3, as DNA: TGTGCCAGCAGTTTCCTGACAGGTTTCTCCTACGAGCAGTACTTC. It codes for CASSFLTGFSYEQYF. The gene calls are TRBV6-6 and TRBJ2-7; the D gene is possibly TRBD1 (6 bases). CDR3 length: 15 residues. The germline V gene has CDR1 MNHNY and CDR2 SVGAGI (reference sequence). Trimming removed 4 bases at V and 0 bases at J, with 13 bases between.

The genes are TRBV5-6 and TRBJ2-7, with D maybe TRBD2 (5 bases). Trimming shortened V by 4 bases and J by 7 bases, and 21 bases separated the two germline ends. This CDR3 has 15 amino acids. Germline V gene data show CDR1 as SGHDT and CDR2 as YYEEEE. The CDR3, as DNA: TGTGCCAGCAGCGGTCTAACCGAGGGAAGGTGGGAGCAGTACTTC. It codes for CASSGLTEGRWEQYF.

The CDR3 sequence is CASSLVSGAYNEQFF. The CDR3 DNA is TGTGCCAGCAGCTTAGTGAGCGGAGCCTACAATGAGCAGTTCTTC. The chain is built from TRBV7-2 and TRBJ2-1, with D possibly being TRBD2 (5 bases). Germline V gene sequence: CDR1 SGHTA, CDR2 FQGNSA. The CDR3 covers 15 residues. V was pared by 1 base and J by 2 bases, with 9 bases between.

This sequence joins TRBV7-2 and TRBJ2-7; TRBD1 agrees at 7 bases. Germline CDR1 and CDR2: SGHTA and FQGNSA. Trimming at V came to 4 bases and at J to 7 bases, leaving 10 bases not matched to a gene. CDR3 length: 14 amino acids. The CDR3 spells CASSSRTGADEQYF. As DNA, the CDR3 is TGTGCCAGCAGCTCTCGTACAGGGGCGGATGAGCAGTACTTC.

The genes are TRBV7-2 and TRBJ1-1, with TRBD1 matching 8 bases. The CDR3 consists of 15 residues. J gave up 3 bases and V 2 bases, and 5 bases lay outside the gene matches. Germline-derived CDR1 and CDR2 are SGHTA and FQGNSA. For the CDR3, the DNA is TGTGCCAGCAGCTTAATGTCAGGGGGCTACACTGAAGCTTTCTTT. Its protein is CASSLMSGGYTEAFF.

The chain is built from TRBV7-3 and TRBJ1-1, with D perhaps TRBD1 (6 bases). CDR3 length equals 14 residues. V was cut by 4 bases and J by 5 bases, with 14 bases left in between. Germline CDR1 and CDR2: SGHTA and FQGTGA. The CDR3 protein is CASSSGVFGTEAFF. The CDR3 DNA is TGTGCCAGCAGCTCAGGGGTGTTTGGGACTGAAGCTTTCTTT.

The chain uses TRBV21-1 and TRBJ1-2. TRBV21-1 is a recognized pseudogene. The CDR3 contains 15 residues. As DNA, the CDR3 is TGTGCCAGCAGCTCGCTTGGGATTCGGGGCTATGGCTACACCTTC. The encoded protein is CASSSLGIRGYGYTF.